The TCR beta chain described here comes from a study of T cells in Graves' hyperthyroidism and ophthalmopathy. Amplified TCR beta CDR3 regions came from RNA transcripts. The TCR CDR3 first-round RT-PCR relied on the HTBI primer set. TCRdb reprocessed the multiplex PCR reads via MiXCR and lists one record per CDR3 protein. The data show approximately 740,000 distinct CDR3 sequences, 14% seen once. This clonotype has more than one count but fewer than ten. V was shortened by 7 bases and J by 1 base, with 5 bases between the two germline ends. In germline, CDR1 is MNHEY, CDR2 SVGEGT. The CDR3 is made up of 12 amino acids. Stable Graves' hyperthyroidism meant no ophthalmopathy progression within 18 months.

The chain employs TRBV6-2 or TRBV6-3 and TRBJ1-5; D gene unclear. Sequenced: blood. This TCR derives from a woman younger than 30 with Graves' hyperthyroidism. CDR3 protein: CASTTSNQPQHF. The CDR3, as DNA: TGTGCCAGCACGACGAGCAATCAGCCCCAGCATTTT.